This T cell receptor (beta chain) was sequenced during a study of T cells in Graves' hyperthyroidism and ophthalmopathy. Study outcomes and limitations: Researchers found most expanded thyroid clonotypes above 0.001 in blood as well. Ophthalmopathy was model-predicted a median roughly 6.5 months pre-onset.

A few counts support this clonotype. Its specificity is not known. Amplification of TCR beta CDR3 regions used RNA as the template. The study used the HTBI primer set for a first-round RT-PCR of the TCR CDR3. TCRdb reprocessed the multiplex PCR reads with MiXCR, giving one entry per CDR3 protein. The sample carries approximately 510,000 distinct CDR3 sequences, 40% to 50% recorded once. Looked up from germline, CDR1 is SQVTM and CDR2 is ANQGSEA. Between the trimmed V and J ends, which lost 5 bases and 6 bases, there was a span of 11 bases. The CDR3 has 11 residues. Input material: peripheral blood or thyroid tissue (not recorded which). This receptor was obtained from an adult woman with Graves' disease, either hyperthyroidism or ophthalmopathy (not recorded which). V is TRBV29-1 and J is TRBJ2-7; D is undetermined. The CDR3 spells CSVLVLREQYF. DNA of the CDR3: TGCAGCGTTTTAGTTTTACGCGAGCAGTACTTC.